This section outlines one T cell receptor beta chain sequence together with its context. Its antigen is still unknown. The record has no base qualities; no much larger clone is one base away. The time point label on this specimen signifies: blood 2 weeks post-SBRT. This specimen's treatment or condition label, per the study, means: 15 Gy SBRT to primary tumor, nephrectomy 4 weeks later. To track tumor-enriched clonotypes, serial peripheral blood was sampled from radiation-treated patients at baseline and at 2 weeks and 4 weeks after SBRT. Every patient's renal cell carcinoma showed clear cell pathology. Genomic DNA for TCR sequencing was prepared using the QIAamp DNA Blood Mini Kit (Qiagen). The analyses included only samples that passed all quality control checks. This record comes from a study of radiation and T cells in renal cell carcinoma (dated by TCRdb to about 2020). A note on the overall study: Samples were obtained from a clinical trial, in which 15 Gy stereotactic body radiation therapy was delivered to primary renal cell carcinomas and nephrectomy was performed 4 weeks later. In total, fewer than 55 samples underwent TCR beta sequencing: 25 or so tumors plus 27 peripheral blood samples. A total of roughly 3,900,000 unique CDR3 nucleotide sequences, encoding roughly 3,000,000 unique CDR3 amino acid sequences, were found across all 50 or so samples.

Study-level results and caveats: Tracking of blood repertoire dynamics stopped at four to five weeks after treatment, with no follow-up past that point. No pretreatment tumor biopsies were available, so the baseline intratumoral presence of clonotypes could not be determined. Effects of radiation dose or scheduling on the TCR repertoire could not be addressed with the single-armed trial design. Top tumor clonotypes rose in blood from baseline to 2 weeks post-radiation, then contracted by 4 weeks, suggesting transient expansion of tumor-resident clones.

TCR beta libraries were generated from genomic DNA with the immunoSEQ kit, following the manufacturer's recommendations. For library preparation, a first multiplex PCR was performed with proprietary primers, followed by a second PCR in which unique barcodes were added, and bead cleanups were performed after each round. Each sample batch included a kit-provided positive control reaction and a negative control reaction. The final libraries underwent checking on an Agilent 4200 TapeStation D1000 ScreenTape, volumetric pooling, and quantification by qPCR. Sequencing was performed on an Illumina NextSeq500 using a MidOutput 150-cycle cartridge, with 156 Read1 cycles, 15 Index1 cycles, and the kit custom primers. The pooled library was loaded at roughly 1 pM with a roughly 22% PhiX control spike-in. Per the authors' processing: Vendor-processed data were analyzed in R, and a clonotype was defined as all T cells sharing the same CDR3 nucleotide sequence. For clone abundance analyses, frequencies were normalized to the 10,000 most abundant clones per sample. Public T cell clones, which averaged fewer than five per sample, were excluded before analysis. Tumor-enriched clonotypes and baseline blood-enriched clonotypes were defined as those with an abundance difference of at least 32-fold between compartments. A beta-binomial differential abundance model was used to identify clonotypes that expanded or contracted between blood time points. Tumor-blood repertoire similarity was measured with the Baroni-Urbani and Buser coefficient, and groups were compared using two-tailed Wilcoxon tests in R. The immuneACCESS repertoire file appears here via TCRdb, limited to in-frame rearrangements. These files lack a portion of the clones; in checked studies, under half of the deficit traces to unresolved V genes, and the cause of the others is not known. Clone size and V and J calls were adopted from that table, with D and trimming inferred from the DNA. The sample yields 150,000 to 190,000 clones; about nine tenths were counted once. Roughly 13% of the sample is taken by the ten largest.

V lost 1 base and J lost 2 bases, and the count of bases not matched to a germline gene is 5. The germline V gene specifies MNHEY as CDR1 and SVGAGI as CDR2. Taken from cysteine to phenylalanine, the CDR3 has 16 residues. Only the CDR3 DNA is retained, 48 bases long and in frame from the first base. The sequence joins TRBV6-5 to TRBJ1-2, with TRBD1 identical over 9 junction bases. The sequence was obtained from a woman in her forties or fifties with renal cell carcinoma. The input for sequencing was blood, taken from a patient whose treatment included radiotherapy and nephrectomy. The nucleotide sequence is given as TGTGCCAGCAGTTACTTTCACAGGGGGCAGAACTATGGCTACACCTTC. This sequence encodes CASSYFHRGQNYGYTF.